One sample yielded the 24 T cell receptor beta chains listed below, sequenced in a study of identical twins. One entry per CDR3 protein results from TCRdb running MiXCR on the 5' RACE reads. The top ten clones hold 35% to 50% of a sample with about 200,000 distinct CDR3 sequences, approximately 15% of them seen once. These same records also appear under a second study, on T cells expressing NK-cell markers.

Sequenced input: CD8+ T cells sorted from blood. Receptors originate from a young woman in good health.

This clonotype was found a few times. CDR3 amino acids: CAWNGGNTEAFF. The CDR3 DNA reads as TGTGCCTGGAACGGCGGGAACACTGAAGCTTTCTTT. The J gene is TRBJ1-1, the V gene TRBV30; no reliable D call. The germline CDR1 and CDR2 sequences are GTSNPN and SVGIG (reference sequence). The CDR3 is made up of 12 amino acids. Trimming pared 4 bases from V and 1 base from J, leaving 7 bases between.

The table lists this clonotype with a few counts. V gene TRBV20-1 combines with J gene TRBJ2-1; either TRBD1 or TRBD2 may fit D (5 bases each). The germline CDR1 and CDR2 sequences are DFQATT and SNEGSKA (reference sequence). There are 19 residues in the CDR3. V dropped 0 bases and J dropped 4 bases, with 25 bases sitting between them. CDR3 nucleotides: TGCAGTGCTAGAGATAGGGCCCTACCAGATACGGGGCGGTACAATGAGCAGTTCTTC. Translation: CSARDRALPDTGRYNEQFF.

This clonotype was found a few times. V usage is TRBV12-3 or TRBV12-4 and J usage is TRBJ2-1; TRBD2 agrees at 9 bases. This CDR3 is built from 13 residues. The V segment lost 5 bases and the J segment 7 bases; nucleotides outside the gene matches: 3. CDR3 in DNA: TGTGCCAGCAGTGCGGGGGGGTGGAATGAGCAGTTCTTC. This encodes CASSAGGWNEQFF.

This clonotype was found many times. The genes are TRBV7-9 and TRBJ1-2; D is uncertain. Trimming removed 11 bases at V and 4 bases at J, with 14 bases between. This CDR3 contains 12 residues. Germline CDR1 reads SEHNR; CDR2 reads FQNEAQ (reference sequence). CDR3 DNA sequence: TGTGCCGGGTGGGGAGTAGCCTATGGCTACACCTTC. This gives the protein CAGWGVAYGYTF. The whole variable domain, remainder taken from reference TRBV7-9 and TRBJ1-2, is DTGVSQNPRHKITKRGQNVTFRCDPISEHNRLYWYRQTLGQGPEFLTYFQNEAQLEKSRLLSDRFSAERPKGSFSTLEIQRTEQGDSAMYLCAGWGVAYGYTFGSGTRLTVV.

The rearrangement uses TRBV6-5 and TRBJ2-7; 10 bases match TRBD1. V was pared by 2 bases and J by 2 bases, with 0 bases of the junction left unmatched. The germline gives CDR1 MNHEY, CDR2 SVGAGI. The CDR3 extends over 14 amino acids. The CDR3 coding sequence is TGTGCCAGCAGTTACGACAGGGGGCCCTACGAGCAGTACTTC. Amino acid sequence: CASSYDRGPYEQYF.

The CDR3 region is CASSFVSGDREAQYF. CDR3 coding DNA: TGTGCCAGTAGTTTCGTGAGCGGGGACAGGGAGGCCCAGTACTTC. The gene calls are TRBV19 and TRBJ2-5; 9 bases align to TRBD1. Germline CDR1 and CDR2: LNHDA and SQIVND (reference sequence). The J segment lost 9 bases and the V segment lost 5 bases, leaving 13 bases of the junction unmatched. The CDR3 runs 15 residues.

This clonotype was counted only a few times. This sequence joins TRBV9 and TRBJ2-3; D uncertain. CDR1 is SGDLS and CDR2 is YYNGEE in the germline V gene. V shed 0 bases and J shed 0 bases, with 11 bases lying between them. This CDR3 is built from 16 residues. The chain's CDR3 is CASSVAGTLSTDTQYF. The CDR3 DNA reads TGTGCCAGCAGCGTAGCTGGTACACTGAGCACAGATACGCAGTATTTT.

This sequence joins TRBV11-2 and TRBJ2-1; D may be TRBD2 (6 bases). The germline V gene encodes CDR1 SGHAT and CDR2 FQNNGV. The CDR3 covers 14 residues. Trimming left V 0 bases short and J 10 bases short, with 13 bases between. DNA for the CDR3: TGTGCCAGCAGCTTAGATACGGAGGGATGGGAGCAGTTCTTC. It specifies CASSLDTEGWEQFF.

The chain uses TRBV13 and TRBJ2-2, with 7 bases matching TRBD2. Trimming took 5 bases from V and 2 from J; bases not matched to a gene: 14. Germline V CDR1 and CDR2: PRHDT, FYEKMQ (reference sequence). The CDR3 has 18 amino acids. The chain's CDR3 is CASSGPGPGGSNTGELFF. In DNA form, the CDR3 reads TGTGCCAGCAGCGGACCGGGCCCCGGGGGGAGTAACACCGGGGAGCTGTTTTTT.

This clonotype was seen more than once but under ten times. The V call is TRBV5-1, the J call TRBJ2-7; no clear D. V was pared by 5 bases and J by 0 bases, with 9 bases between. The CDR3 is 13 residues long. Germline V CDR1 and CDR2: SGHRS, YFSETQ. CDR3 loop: CASSTDDSYEQYF. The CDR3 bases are TGCGCCAGCAGTACAGACGACTCCTACGAGCAGTACTTC.

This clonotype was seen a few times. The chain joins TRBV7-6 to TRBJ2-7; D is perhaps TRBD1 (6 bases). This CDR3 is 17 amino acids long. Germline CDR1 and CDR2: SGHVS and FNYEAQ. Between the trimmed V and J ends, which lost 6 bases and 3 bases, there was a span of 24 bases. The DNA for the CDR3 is TGTGCCAGCAGTCATTGGGCAACAGGGACCCAGTTCTACGAGCAGTACTTC. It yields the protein CASSHWATGTQFYEQYF.

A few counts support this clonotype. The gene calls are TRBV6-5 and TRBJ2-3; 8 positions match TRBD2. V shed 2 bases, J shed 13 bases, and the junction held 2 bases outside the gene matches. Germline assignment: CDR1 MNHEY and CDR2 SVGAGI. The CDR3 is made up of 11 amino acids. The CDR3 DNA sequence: TGTGCCAGCAGTTACGAGCGGGAGAAGTATTTT. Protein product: CASSYEREKYF.

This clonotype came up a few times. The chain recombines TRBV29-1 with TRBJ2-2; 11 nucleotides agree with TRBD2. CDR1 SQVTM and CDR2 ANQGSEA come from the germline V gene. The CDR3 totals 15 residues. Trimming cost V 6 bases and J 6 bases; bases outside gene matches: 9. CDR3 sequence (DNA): TGCAGCGTAGACCTTAGCGGGAGGGCTCCCGGGGAGCTGTTTTTT. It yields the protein CSVDLSGRAPGELFF.

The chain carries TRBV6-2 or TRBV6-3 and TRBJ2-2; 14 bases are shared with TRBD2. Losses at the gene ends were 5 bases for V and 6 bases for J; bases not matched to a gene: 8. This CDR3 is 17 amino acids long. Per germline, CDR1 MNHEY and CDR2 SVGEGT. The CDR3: CASSTGLAGVVPGELFF. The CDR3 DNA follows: TGTGCCAGCAGTACGGGACTAGCGGGGGTAGTTCCCGGGGAGCTGTTTTTT.

In nucleotides, the CDR3 is TGTGCCTGGAGTCCTAGCGGCAATGAGCAGTTCTTC. This encodes CAWSPSGNEQFF. The chain couples TRBV30 to TRBJ2-1, with TRBD2 matching 7 bases. This CDR3 is built from 12 residues. Trimming cost V 2 bases and J 6 bases; bases outside gene matches: 1. Germline V gives CDR1 GTSNPN, CDR2 SVGIG (reference sequence).

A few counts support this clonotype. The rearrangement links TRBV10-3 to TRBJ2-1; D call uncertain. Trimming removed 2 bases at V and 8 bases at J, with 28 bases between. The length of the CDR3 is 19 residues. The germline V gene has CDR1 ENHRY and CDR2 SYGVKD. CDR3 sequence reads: CAISEPTNPLGAVTDEQFF. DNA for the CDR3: TGTGCCATCAGTGAGCCCACAAACCCCCTAGGCGCGGTCACGGATGAGCAGTTCTTC.

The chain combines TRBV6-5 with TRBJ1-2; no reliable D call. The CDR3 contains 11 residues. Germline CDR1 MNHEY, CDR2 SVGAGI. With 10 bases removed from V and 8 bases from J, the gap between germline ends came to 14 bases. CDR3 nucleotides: TGTGCCACCTGGGGTTCCAGAGGCTACACCTTC. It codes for CATWGSRGYTF.

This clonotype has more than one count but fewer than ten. The CDR3 nucleotides read TGTGCCAGCAGTTTTCGTGGAGGGGGGGACACTGAAGCTTTCTTT. It codes for CASSFRGGGDTEAFF. The rearrangement joins TRBV27 to TRBJ1-1; a possible D gene is TRBD1 (6 bases). CDR1 is MNHEY and CDR2 is SMNVEV in the germline V gene (reference sequence). This CDR3 has 15 residues. V gave up 3 bases and J gave up 3 bases, with 14 bases separating them.

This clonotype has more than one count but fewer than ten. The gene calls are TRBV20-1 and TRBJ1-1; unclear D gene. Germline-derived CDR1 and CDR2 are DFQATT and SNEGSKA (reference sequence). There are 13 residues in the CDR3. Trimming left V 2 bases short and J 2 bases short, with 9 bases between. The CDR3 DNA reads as TGCAGTGCTAGATATGACTTAAACACTGAAGCTTTCTTT. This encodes CSARYDLNTEAFF.

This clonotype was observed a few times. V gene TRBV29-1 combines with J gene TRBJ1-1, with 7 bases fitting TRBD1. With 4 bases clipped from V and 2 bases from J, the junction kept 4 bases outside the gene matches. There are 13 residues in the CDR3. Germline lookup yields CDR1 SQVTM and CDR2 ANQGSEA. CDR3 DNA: TGCAGCGTTGGGGACAGACAAAACACTGAAGCTTTCTTT. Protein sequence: CSVGDRQNTEAFF. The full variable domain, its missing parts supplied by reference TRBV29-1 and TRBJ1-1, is SAVISQKPSRDICQRGTSLTIQCQVDSQVTMMFWYRQQPGQSLTLIATANQGSEATYESGFVIDKFPISRPNLTFSTLTVSNMSPEDSSIYLCSVGDRQNTEAFFGQGTRLTVV.

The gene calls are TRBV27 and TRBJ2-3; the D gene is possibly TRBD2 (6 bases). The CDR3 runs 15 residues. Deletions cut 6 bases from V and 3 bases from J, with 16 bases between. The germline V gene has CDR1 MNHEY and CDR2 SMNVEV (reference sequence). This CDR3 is CASSPIADGTDTQYF. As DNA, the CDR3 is TGTGCCAGCAGCCCTATAGCGGACGGAACAGATACGCAGTATTTT.

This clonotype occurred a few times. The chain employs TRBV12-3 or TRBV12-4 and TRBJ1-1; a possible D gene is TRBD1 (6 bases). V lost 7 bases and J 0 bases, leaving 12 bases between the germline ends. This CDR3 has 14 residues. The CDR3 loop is CASIPGALNTEAFF. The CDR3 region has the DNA TGTGCCAGCATCCCAGGGGCCTTGAACACTGAAGCTTTCTTT.

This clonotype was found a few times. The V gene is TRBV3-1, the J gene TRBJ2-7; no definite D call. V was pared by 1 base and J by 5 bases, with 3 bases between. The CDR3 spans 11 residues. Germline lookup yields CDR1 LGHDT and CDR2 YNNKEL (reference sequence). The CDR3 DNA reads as TGTGCCAGCAGCCAAGGAGACGAGCAGTACTTC. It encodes CASSQGDEQYF.

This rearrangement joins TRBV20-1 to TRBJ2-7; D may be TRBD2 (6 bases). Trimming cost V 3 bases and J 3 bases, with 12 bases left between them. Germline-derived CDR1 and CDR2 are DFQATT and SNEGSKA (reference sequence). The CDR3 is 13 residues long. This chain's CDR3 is CSARGTDDYEQYF. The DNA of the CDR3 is TGCAGTGCTAGGGGGACTGATGACTACGAGCAGTACTTC.